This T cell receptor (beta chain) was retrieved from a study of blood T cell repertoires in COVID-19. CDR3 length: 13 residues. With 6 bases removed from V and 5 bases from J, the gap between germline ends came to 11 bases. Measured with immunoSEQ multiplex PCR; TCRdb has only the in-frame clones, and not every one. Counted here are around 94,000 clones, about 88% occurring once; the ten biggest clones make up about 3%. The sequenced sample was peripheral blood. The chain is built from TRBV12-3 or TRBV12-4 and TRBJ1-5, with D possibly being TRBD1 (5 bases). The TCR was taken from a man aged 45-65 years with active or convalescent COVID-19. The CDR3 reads CASSPGGDQPQHF. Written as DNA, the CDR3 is TGTGCCAGCAGCCCCGGGGGGGATCAGCCCCAGCATTTT.